This T cell receptor beta chain was identified in a study of blood T cell repertoires in COVID-19. Study-level background: Acute and convalescent COVID-19 specimens originated in the United States, Italy and Spain.

Per the original methods: Estimated nucleated cell counts came from reference gene primer amplification. The repertoire was sequenced with immunoSEQ multiplex PCR; TCRdb's copy has only in-frame clones and lacks some. V, J and clone size were drawn from that table, and D and trimming were deduced from the DNA. The sample carries some 130,000 clones, about four fifths recorded once. CDR1 and CDR2 from the germline V gene are SGHRS and YFSETQ. The CDR3 length is 12 residues. With 0 bases removed from V and 6 bases from J, the gap between germline ends came to 5 bases. The origin of this receptor is a woman aged 50 to 60 with acute or convalescent COVID-19. Sequenced sample: peripheral blood. The chain couples TRBV5-1 to TRBJ2-3; D gene uncertain. The CDR3 loop is CASSLVSDTQYF. The CDR3 DNA reads as TGCGCCAGCAGCTTGGTCTCGGATACGCAGTATTTT.